This passage covers 31 T cell receptor beta chains from one sample sequenced in a study of CD8 T cells in ankylosing spondylitis. Each CDR3 protein is one row after TCRdb ran MiXCR on the 5' RACE reads. The sample carries 200,000 to 250,000 distinct CDR3 sequences, roughly 24% recorded once. The sample comprised blood, either unsorted or a sorted T cell fraction (not recorded which). All receptors derive from a male donor with ankylosing spondylitis or in good health (not recorded which).

The chain joins TRBV6-6 to TRBJ1-1; the match to TRBD1 covers 8 bases. The CDR3 has 13 amino acids. Per germline, CDR1 MNHNY and CDR2 SVGAGI (reference sequence). Trimming cost V 0 bases and J 8 bases; bases outside gene matches: 2. The CDR3 loop is CASSYSRTGEAFF. CDR3 nucleotides: TGTGCCAGCAGTTACTCCAGGACAGGGGAAGCTTTCTTT.

In its sample, this clonotype was seen many times. This chain connects TRBV2 to TRBJ2-1; 8 bases are a match to TRBD2. Germline CDR1 and CDR2: SNHLY and FYNNEI. The CDR3 is made up of 13 amino acids. V shed 2 bases and J 7 bases; nucleotides not matched to a gene: 1. CDR3 region: CASSESGSNEQFF. The CDR3, as DNA: TGTGCCAGCAGTGAAAGCGGGAGTAATGAGCAGTTCTTC.

The V gene is TRBV5-1, the J gene TRBJ1-1; 10 positions agree with TRBD1. V shed 4 bases and J 7 bases; nucleotides not matched to a gene: 4. The CDR3 has 13 residues. Germline CDR1 reads SGHRS; CDR2 reads YFSETQ. The DNA of the CDR3 is TGCGCCAGCAGCCGGGACAGGGGCGATGAAGCTTTCTTT. As protein: CASSRDRGDEAFF.

Regarding this clonotype: This clone may be a read error of a much larger clone one base away. The CDR3 sequence: CRARTSSYEQYF. CDR3 nucleotides: TGCAGAGCTCGGACTAGCTCCTACGAGCAGTACTTC. The chain couples TRBV20-1 to TRBJ2-7; 7 bases line up with TRBD2. In germline, CDR1 is DFQATT, CDR2 SNEGSKA (reference sequence). This CDR3 contains 12 residues.

J is TRBJ2-7 and V is TRBV10-3; 8 bases fit TRBD1. The germline V gene has CDR1 ENHRY and CDR2 SYGVKD. This CDR3 region has 11 residues. With V trimmed by 6 bases and J by 5 bases, 0 bases remained unmatched. This chain's CDR3 is CAIRDRDEQYF. For the CDR3, the DNA is TGTGCCATCAGGGACAGGGACGAGCAGTACTTC.

This clonotype showed up many times. The chain uses TRBV12-3 or TRBV12-4 and TRBJ2-6; D may be TRBD1 (6 bases). Trimming left V 3 bases short and J 0 bases short, with 12 bases between. CDR3 size: 17 residues. The chain's CDR3 is CASSLRGSGSGANVLTF. In nucleotides, the CDR3 is TGTGCCAGCAGTTTGAGGGGGTCCGGCTCTGGGGCCAACGTCCTGACTTTC.

This clonotype appeared a few times. Here the CDR3 DNA reads TGTGCCACCAGTCGGTCAGGGGACGCCTATGGCTACACCTTC. This encodes CATSRSGDAYGYTF. V usage is TRBV24-1 and J usage is TRBJ1-2; D possibly corresponds to TRBD1 (6 bases). Trimming stripped 6 bases from V and 4 bases from J, with 14 bases between. Germline assignment: CDR1 KGHDR and CDR2 SFDVKD. CDR3 length equals 14 residues.

The V and J genes are TRBV20-1 and TRBJ2-7; the D gene is possibly TRBD1 (6 bases). The CDR3 contains 13 residues. V was shortened by 4 bases and J by 2 bases, with 12 bases between the two germline ends. Per the germline V gene, CDR1 is DFQATT and CDR2 is SNEGSKA (reference sequence). CDR3 protein: CSAKGTSPYEQYF. In DNA form, the CDR3 reads TGCAGTGCTAAGGGGACATCCCCCTACGAGCAGTACTTC.

In this sample, this clonotype turned up many times. At one boundary the junction diverges from the germline segment, which might be a read error. The J gene is TRBJ2-1, the V gene TRBV29-1; a weak D match, TRBD2 (6 bases). Germline CDR1 is SQVTM and CDR2 is ANQGSEA. This CDR3 contains 12 residues. CDR3 sequence (DNA): TGCAGCGTTGACCACACGGAGGAGGGGCCCCACTTC. This translates into CSVDHTEEGPHF.

This clonotype occurred many times. The chain joins TRBV12-3 or TRBV12-4 to TRBJ2-3; TRBD1 agrees at 10 bases. The V and J ends lost 5 bases and 5 bases, in that order; junction bases with no gene match: 10. This CDR3 is built from 16 residues. Here the CDR3 DNA reads TGTGCCAGCAGTCTCAAAGGGACAGGGGTGGGAGATACGCAGTATTTT. Protein product: CASSLKGTGVGDTQYF.

A remark on this clonotype: A much more abundant neighbour one base away suggests this may be a read error. This rearrangement joins TRBV7-2 to TRBJ2-1; TRBD2 might be the D (6 bases). Germline CDR1 is SGHTA and CDR2 is FQGNSA. The V and J ends lost 1 base and 2 bases respectively, with 9 bases between them. CDR3 length: 15 amino acids. CDR3 loop: CASSLEAGPYNEQFF. The CDR3 nucleotides read TGTGCCAGCAGCTTAGAAGCGGGCCCCTACAATGAGCAGTTCTTC.

The rearrangement uses TRBV20-1 and TRBJ2-7; a possible D gene is TRBD2 (7 bases). The CDR3 has 17 residues. Germline loops: CDR1 DFQATT, CDR2 SNEGSKA (reference sequence). V was cut by 6 bases and J by 2 bases, with 26 bases left in between. The CDR3 sequence is CSASGLSGGRQAYEQYF. For the CDR3, the DNA is TGCAGTGCGTCGGGGCTTTCCGGGGGGCGACAAGCCTACGAGCAGTACTTC.

There are many counts of this clonotype. The V and J genes are TRBV15 and TRBJ2-5; TRBD1 matches at 8 bases. The J segment lost 5 bases and the V segment lost 4 bases, leaving 12 bases of the junction unmatched. The length of the CDR3 is 16 residues. From germline, CDR1 is LNHNV and CDR2 YYDKDF (reference sequence). This chain's CDR3 is CATSTLTRTGRETQYF. The CDR3 DNA sequence: TGTGCCACCAGCACCCTCACTCGGACAGGGAGGGAGACCCAGTACTTC.

The gene calls are TRBV20-1 and TRBJ1-3; D is undetermined. This CDR3 comprises 15 residues. Trimming cost V 5 bases and J 2 bases, with 16 bases left between them. Per the germline V gene, CDR1 is DFQATT and CDR2 is SNEGSKA (reference sequence). The CDR3 DNA sequence: TGCAGTGCTCAGGACGACTTCGGCCCTGGAAACACCATATATTTT. Residues: CSAQDDFGPGNTIYF.

V is TRBV20-1 and J is TRBJ1-5; 7 positions match TRBD1. The germline CDR1 and CDR2 sequences are DFQATT and SNEGSKA (reference sequence). With V trimmed by 3 bases and J by 1 base, 3 bases remained unmatched. CDR3 length equals 14 residues. In nucleotides, the CDR3 is TGCAGTGCTAGGTTACAGGGGAGCAATCAGCCCCAGCATTTT. The encoded protein is CSARLQGSNQPQHF.

The table lists this clonotype with many counts. The rearrangement links TRBV4-1 to TRBJ2-4; 7 bases map to TRBD1. Germline trimming cut 1 base from V and 8 bases from J; bases unmatched to any gene: 8. The germline gives CDR1 MGHRA, CDR2 YSYEKL. The CDR3 loop spans 15 amino acids. The CDR3 sequence: CASSQVGGILDIQYF. The DNA for the CDR3 is TGCGCCAGCAGCCAAGTAGGGGGCATTTTGGACATTCAGTACTTC.

The sample holds many counts of this clonotype. The chain joins TRBV28 to TRBJ2-5, with D uncertain. This CDR3 is 12 amino acids long. Trimming took 5 bases from V and 8 from J, leaving 12 bases between them. Per germline, CDR1 MDHEN and CDR2 SYDVKM. The CDR3 DNA sequence: TGTGCCAGCAGTCCACGAGAAAACACCCAGTACTTC. As protein: CASSPRENTQYF.

The sample holds many counts of this clonotype. A junction end diverges from the germline sequence, so it may reflect a read error. The V and J genes are TRBV27 and TRBJ1-6, with unresolved D. CDR3 length: 14 amino acids. Germline CDR1 MNHEY, CDR2 SMNVEV (reference sequence). In nucleotides, the CDR3 is TGTGCCAGCAGTCTATCCGGGGTACCTTCACCCCTCCACTTT. This codes for CASSLSGVPSPLHF.

The V call is TRBV7-2, the J call TRBJ2-1, with 10 bases matching TRBD2. The CDR3 extends over 15 amino acids. The V segment lost 5 bases and the J segment 9 bases; nucleotides outside the gene matches: 10. Germline loops: CDR1 SGHTA, CDR2 FQGNSA. Here the CDR3 DNA reads TGTGCCAGCAGCCCAAGAAGCGGGAGGGCCATTGAGCAGTTCTTC. It yields the protein CASSPRSGRAIEQFF.

This chain uses TRBV20-1 with TRBJ2-3, with TRBD2 matching 8 bases. Germline loops: CDR1 DFQATT, CDR2 SNEGSKA (reference sequence). Trimming cost V 6 bases and J 2 bases; bases outside gene matches: 4. This CDR3 contains 13 residues. CDR3 region: CSARSGVTDTQYF. DNA for the CDR3: TGCAGTGCCCGTAGCGGGGTCACAGATACGCAGTATTTT.

This chain joins TRBV27 and TRBJ2-2; D not certain. CDR3 length: 13 residues. Per germline, CDR1 MNHEY and CDR2 SMNVEV (reference sequence). Trimming removed 6 bases at V and 1 base at J, with 6 bases between. CDR3 in DNA: TGTGCCAGCAGGCCAGGGAACACCGGGGAGCTGTTTTTT. As protein: CASRPGNTGELFF.

The chain joins TRBV6-4 to TRBJ2-1; D possibly uses TRBD1 or TRBD2 (5 bases each). Trimming stripped 8 bases from V and 2 bases from J, with 16 bases between. Germline loops: CDR1 MRHNA, CDR2 SNTAGT. The CDR3 contains 15 residues. The CDR3 nucleotides are TGTGCCAGCTCTCCTATGGGGGAGCCCTACAATGAGCAGTTCTTC. It encodes CASSPMGEPYNEQFF.

The J gene is TRBJ2-3, the V gene TRBV29-1; 7 bases line up with TRBD2. The CDR3 loop spans 15 amino acids. The J segment lost 2 bases and the V segment lost 8 bases, leaving 13 bases of the junction unmatched. CDR1 and CDR2 from the germline V gene are SQVTM and ANQGSEA. CDR3 nucleotides: TGCAGCACCCGGGAGGCCGACAGCCCCACAGATACGCAGTATTTT. Translated: CSTREADSPTDTQYF.

V usage is TRBV20-1 and J usage is TRBJ1-1, with D unresolved. V was pared by 2 bases and J by 0 bases, with 19 bases between. Per the germline V gene, CDR1 is DFQATT and CDR2 is SNEGSKA (reference sequence). The CDR3 consists of 17 residues. Here the CDR3 reads CSARPSTRGKMNTEAFF. The CDR3 DNA sequence: TGCAGTGCTAGACCGTCGACACGCGGAAAGATGAACACTGAAGCTTTCTTT.

This clonotype was found a few times. The chain is built from TRBV20-1 and TRBJ2-7; the D call may be TRBD1 or TRBD2 (5 bases each). The CDR3 is 15 amino acids. V was clipped by 0 bases and J by 0 bases, with 12 bases between them. CDR1 and CDR2 (germline): DFQATT, SNEGSKA (reference sequence). CDR3 loop: CSARDGRGSSYEQYF. The CDR3 DNA follows: TGCAGTGCTAGAGACGGTCGGGGCAGCTCCTACGAGCAGTACTTC.

This clonotype was counted at least ten times. The rearrangement uses TRBV12-3 or TRBV12-4 and TRBJ2-5; D may be TRBD1 (6 bases). V lost 6 bases and J lost 1, with 9 bases in between. The CDR3 sequence is 13 residues long. CDR3 nucleotide sequence: TGTGCCAGCAGAATGACAGGCCAAGAGACCCAGTACTTC. Translation: CASRMTGQETQYF.

The chain employs TRBV18 and TRBJ1-1; 8 bases align to TRBD1. Germline-derived CDR1 and CDR2 are KGHSH and LQKENI. The CDR3 runs to 17 residues. The V gene end was trimmed by 3 bases and the J gene end by 2 bases; junction bases not matched to a gene: 11. The CDR3 protein is CASSPETGAGRNTEAFF. In nucleotides, the CDR3 is TGTGCCAGCTCACCTGAGACAGGGGCAGGAAGAAACACTGAAGCTTTCTTT.

Note on this clonotype: With a much larger clone just one base away, this may be a read error. V usage is TRBV12-3 or TRBV12-4 and J usage is TRBJ2-7; 8 bases fit TRBD2. The CDR3 runs to 14 residues. CDR3 DNA: TGTGCCAGCAGTCCCCGGGAGGGTAGGCACGAGCAGTGCTTC. It yields the protein CASSPREGRHEQCF.

The chain has TRBV20-1 and TRBJ2-3; TRBD2 matches at 13 bases. This CDR3 has 16 amino acids. Germline CDR1 and CDR2: DFQATT and SNEGSKA (reference sequence). The CDR3 nucleotides are TGCAATGCCCCGTCTCCACTAGCGGGAGGGCCAGATACGCAGTATTTT. This encodes CNAPSPLAGGPDTQYF.

The table lists this clonotype with many counts. The CDR3 DNA reads as TGTGCCAGCAGTTCTCGACTAGCGGGAGGGCCGAACACCGGGGAGCTGTTTTTT. Its translation is CASSSRLAGGPNTGELFF. The genes are TRBV6-5 and TRBJ2-2; TRBD2 matches at 14 bases. CDR3 length equals 18 residues. Germline values: CDR1 MNHEY, CDR2 SVGAGI. Trimming took 4 bases from V and 0 from J; bases not matched to a gene: 4.

The CDR3 region has the DNA TGCAGTGCTAGAGATTGGCGAACTAGCGGGATCGGCGAGCAGTACTTC. Translating gives CSARDWRTSGIGEQYF. The genes are TRBV20-1 and TRBJ2-7, with 10 positions matching TRBD2. The CDR3 spans 16 residues. The J segment lost 6 bases and the V segment lost 0 bases, leaving 11 bases of the junction unmatched. Germline values: CDR1 DFQATT, CDR2 SNEGSKA (reference sequence).